This is a list of T cell receptor beta chains from one sample in a study of blood T cell repertoires in COVID-19. Using immunoSEQ multiplex PCR, the repertoire was profiled, and TCRdb retains in-frame clones only, with some absent. Of nearly 110,000 clones listed, about 93% are singletons. Specimen: peripheral blood. Receptor source: a woman younger than 45 with acute or convalescent COVID-19. The CDR3 runs from the conserved cysteine through the conserved F or W. The order of the fields is J gene, V gene, CDR3 protein.

j_call: TRBJ1-3; v_call: TRBV7-8; cdr3_aa: CASSLAGGSGNTIYF
j_call: TRBJ2-2; v_call: TRBV28; cdr3_aa: CASIKRTGKTSVAPRTGELFF
j_call: TRBJ2-1; v_call: TRBV4-1; cdr3_aa: CASSQDRLAAGEQFF
j_call: TRBJ2-7; v_call: TRBV15; cdr3_aa: CATSSFGTAKSYEQYF
j_call: TRBJ1-1; v_call: TRBV19; cdr3_aa: CASSMGRWAQNTEAFF
j_call: TRBJ1-5; v_call: TRBV3-1/TRBV3-2; cdr3_aa: CASSQTGENQPQHF
j_call: TRBJ1-2; v_call: TRBV15; cdr3_aa: CATSSSRGLNYGYTF
j_call: TRBJ1-5; v_call: TRBV10-2; cdr3_aa: CATQLPGQGLQPQHF
j_call: TRBJ1-4; v_call: TRBV28; cdr3_aa: CASSRTGFLFF
j_call: TRBJ1-2; v_call: TRBV27; cdr3_aa: CASSQKGGYGYTF
j_call: TRBJ2-1; v_call: TRBV2; cdr3_aa: CASSLSLADLYNEQFF
j_call: TRBJ2-4; v_call: TRBV7-2; cdr3_aa: CASSADRLDIQYF
j_call: TRBJ1-2; v_call: TRBV7-9; cdr3_aa: CASSAGTASFYGYTF
j_call: TRBJ2-1; v_call: TRBV10-3; cdr3_aa: CASAGLAGVVGDEQFF
j_call: TRBJ2-7; v_call: TRBV28; cdr3_aa: CASSQQGSSYEQYF
j_call: TRBJ1-4; v_call: TRBV6-5; cdr3_aa: CASSPPGTNEKLFF
j_call: TRBJ2-3; v_call: TRBV5-1; cdr3_aa: CASSLADSPSTDTQYF
j_call: TRBJ2-6; v_call: TRBV10-3; cdr3_aa: CAISEGQGSGANVLTF
j_call: TRBJ2-1; v_call: TRBV7-3; cdr3_aa: CASSFQGINEQFF
j_call: TRBJ2-2; v_call: TRBV5-4; cdr3_aa: CASSLGGLAGTGELFF
j_call: TRBJ2-2; v_call: TRBV27; cdr3_aa: CASSFWETGPGELFF
j_call: TRBJ2-7; v_call: TRBV19; cdr3_aa: CASSIVGSEQYF
j_call: TRBJ1-2; v_call: TRBV27; cdr3_aa: CASSRGQGTGYTF
j_call: TRBJ2-7; v_call: TRBV3-1/TRBV3-2; cdr3_aa: CASSQGHLPPLSYEQYF
j_call: TRBJ1-1; v_call: TRBV10-1; cdr3_aa: CASSQQGNTEAFF
j_call: TRBJ2-7; v_call: TRBV7-2; cdr3_aa: CASSVDSYEQYF
j_call: TRBJ2-2; v_call: TRBV19; cdr3_aa: CASSLSGDAGELFF
j_call: TRBJ2-7; v_call: TRBV7-2; cdr3_aa: CASSLELAGTYEQYF
j_call: TRBJ1-2; v_call: TRBV6-2/TRBV6-3; cdr3_aa: CASSPGQGLYGYTF
j_call: TRBJ2-5; v_call: TRBV19; cdr3_aa: CATTIGASGNLRETQYF
j_call: TRBJ2-3; v_call: TRBV30; cdr3_aa: CAWIAGDTQYF
j_call: TRBJ1-1; v_call: TRBV9; cdr3_aa: CASSVGQGANTEAFF
j_call: TRBJ1-5; v_call: TRBV28; cdr3_aa: CASSSRSRVGQPQHF
j_call: TRBJ2-7; v_call: TRBV4-2; cdr3_aa: CASSQVKGGREQYF
j_call: TRBJ1-1; v_call: TRBV15; cdr3_aa: CARGQSVEAFF
j_call: TRBJ2-2; v_call: TRBV7-9; cdr3_aa: CASTKPGTSINTGELFF
j_call: TRBJ1-1; v_call: TRBV5-1; cdr3_aa: CASSLELPNTEAFF
j_call: TRBJ1-1; v_call: TRBV4-1; cdr3_aa: CASSSEEDRSGAFF
j_call: TRBJ2-3; v_call: TRBV9; cdr3_aa: CASSVGTSARTDTQYF
j_call: TRBJ1-6; v_call: TRBV28; cdr3_aa: CASSLTRNSYNSPLHF
j_call: TRBJ1-3; v_call: TRBV30; cdr3_aa: CAWSVLMSGNTIYF
j_call: TRBJ1-1; v_call: TRBV4-1; cdr3_aa: CASSGPLKNTEAFF
j_call: TRBJ2-7; v_call: TRBV6-2/TRBV6-3; cdr3_aa: CASSYSMAGQTLSYEQYF
j_call: TRBJ1-6; v_call: TRBV4-3; cdr3_aa: CASSRGFGTPNSPLHF
j_call: TRBJ1-2; v_call: TRBV19; cdr3_aa: CASRKYLTGALYGYTF
j_call: TRBJ1-1; v_call: TRBV6-5; cdr3_aa: CASSRTGGSTEAFF
j_call: TRBJ2-7; v_call: TRBV18; cdr3_aa: CASSPPTRSRAREQYF
j_call: TRBJ1-5; v_call: TRBV19; cdr3_aa: CASSIDQGMRQPQHF
j_call: TRBJ2-1; v_call: TRBV7-9; cdr3_aa: CASSLTYRQGKNEQFF
j_call: TRBJ2-7; v_call: TRBV5-5; cdr3_aa: CASSLAGDSQYEQYF
j_call: TRBJ1-1; v_call: TRBV18; cdr3_aa: CASSPRDTEAFF
j_call: TRBJ1-6; v_call: TRBV7-9; cdr3_aa: CASSLGPQGPYNSPLHF
j_call: TRBJ1-1; v_call: TRBV30; cdr3_aa: CALERNTEAFF